A single sample gave rise to the 23 T cell receptor beta chains below, sequenced in a study of response to subunit inactivated influenza vaccine. In TCRdb, the RT-PCR reads were re-called with MiXCR into one record per CDR3 protein. The table records more than 700,000 distinct CDR3 sequences, over 20% of them present only once. This specimen was PBMCs from blood, taken about 5 days after vaccination. The receptors originated from a man aged 50-60 years who received an inactivated influenza vaccine.

In its sample, this clonotype was seen a few times. The V gene is TRBV28, the J gene TRBJ2-5; 7 nucleotides match TRBD1. Unmatched junction bases numbered 8, after V lost 5 bases and J lost 5 bases. This CDR3 has 14 amino acids. Germline CDR1 MDHEN, CDR2 SYDVKM. Here the CDR3 DNA reads TGTGCCAGCAGTCCAACAGGGGCGGAGGAGACCCAGTACTTC. Translated, it gives CASSPTGAEETQYF.

The chain has TRBV12-3 or TRBV12-4 and TRBJ2-3; possibly TRBD1 for D (5 bases). CDR3 length: 11 amino acids. The V gene lost 5 bases and the J gene lost 8 bases, with 8 bases spanning the gap. In DNA form, the CDR3 reads TGTGCCAGCAGTATTAGGGGTACGCAGTATTTT. Its translation: CASSIRGTQYF.

V and J are TRBV29-1 and TRBJ1-1; D unclear. Germline CDR1 is SQVTM and CDR2 is ANQGSEA. V was shortened by 7 bases and J by 10 bases, with 13 bases between the two germline ends. This CDR3 has 10 residues. CDR3 residues: CSAVHGGAFF. The CDR3 DNA reads as TGCAGCGCCGTCCACGGTGGAGCTTTCTTT.

The genes are TRBV6-5 and TRBJ2-7; D gene uncertain. V was pared by 0 bases and J by 7 bases, with 19 bases between. Germline loops: CDR1 MNHEY, CDR2 SVGAGI. The CDR3 has 16 amino acids. The CDR3 coding sequence is TGTGCCAGCAGTTACTCGTGGGTACGGACCGAGAGTGAGCAGTACTTC. Amino acid sequence: CASSYSWVRTESEQYF.

This clonotype came up once. CDR3 sequence (DNA): TGTGCCAGCAGCGACGGACAGGCTTACTTCTACAATGAGCAGTTCTTC. This encodes CASSDGQAYFYNEQFF. The V call is TRBV6-2 or TRBV6-3, the J call TRBJ2-1; TRBD1 aligns across 7 bases. The ends lost 6 bases at V and 3 bases at J; junction bases unmatched: 11. CDR1 is MNHEY, CDR2 SVGEGT, per germline. This CDR3 contains 16 residues.

The gene calls are TRBV20-1 and TRBJ2-3; D may be TRBD2 (6 bases). CDR3 length: 16 residues. Trimming removed 6 bases at V and 2 bases at J, with 21 bases between. Germline lookup yields CDR1 DFQATT and CDR2 SNEGSKA (reference sequence). The CDR3, as DNA: TGCAGTGCGCAAAAAACCTGGGGGGACCTCACAGATACGCAGTATTTT. Translated: CSAQKTWGDLTDTQYF.

The sample holds many counts of this clonotype. CDR3 sequence reads: CASSTGTGNNSPLHF. CDR3 in DNA: TGCGCCAGCAGCACCGGGACAGGGAATAATTCACCCCTCCACTTT. The chain is built from TRBV5-1 and TRBJ1-6; 9 bases map to TRBD1. CDR1 and CDR2 (germline): SGHRS, YFSETQ. The CDR3 spans 15 residues. The trim removed 4 bases at V and 5 bases at J, leaving 4 bases unmatched. Complete variable domain (other parts from reference TRBV5-1 and TRBJ1-6): KAGVTQTPRYLIKTRGQQVTLSCSPISGHRSVSWYQQTPGQGLQFLFEYFSETQRNKGNFPGRFSGRQFSNSRSEMNVSTLELGDSALYLCASSTGTGNNSPLHFGNGTRLTVT.

This clonotype was detected a few times. This chain joins TRBV10-3 and TRBJ1-3, with a weak D call TRBD1 (6 bases). CDR3 length: 14 residues. Germline V gives CDR1 ENHRY, CDR2 SYGVKD. V was shortened by 11 bases and J by 2 bases, with 16 bases between the two germline ends. The CDR3 loop is CAVRTASAGNTIYF. CDR3 DNA: TGTGCCGTCCGGACAGCTTCGGCTGGAAACACCATATATTTT.

The rearrangement links TRBV7-9 to TRBJ2-7, with a weak D call TRBD1 (5 bases). The ends were cut back, 5 bases at V and 0 bases at J, with 11 bases in the middle. This CDR3 spans 14 amino acids. Per the germline V gene, CDR1 is SEHNR and CDR2 is FQNEAQ (reference sequence). The CDR3 DNA sequence: TGTGCCAGCAGCGGACATTTCTCCTCCTACGAGCAGTACTTC. Its translation is CASSGHFSSYEQYF. Full variable domain (remainder filled in from reference TRBV7-9 and TRBJ2-7): DTGVSQNPRHKITKRGQNVTFRCDPISEHNRLYWYRQTLGQGPEFLTYFQNEAQLEKSRLLSDRFSAERPKGSFSTLEIQRTEQGDSAMYLCASSGHFSSYEQYFGPGTRLTVT.

This clonotype has more than one count but fewer than ten. V is TRBV11-2 and J is TRBJ1-2; the D gene is possibly TRBD1 (5 bases). Trimming cost V 1 base and J 7 bases, with 13 bases left between them. The CDR3 has 14 residues. Germline V CDR1 and CDR2: SGHAT, FQNNGV. CDR3 sequence: CASSLGQGLFGYTF. The CDR3 DNA is TGTGCCAGCAGCTTAGGGCAGGGTTTGTTTGGCTACACCTTC.

This clonotype has at least ten counts. The chain links TRBV29-1 to TRBJ2-7; perhaps D is TRBD1 or TRBD2 (6 bases each). The V end lost 4 bases, the J end lost 7 bases, and 20 bases lay between the germline ends. Germline values: CDR1 SQVTM, CDR2 ANQGSEA. The CDR3 has 14 residues. The CDR3 region has the DNA TGCAGCGTTGGAGGGGGGCAGGGCCCCCGGGAGCAGTACTTC. This gives the protein CSVGGGQGPREQYF.

The CDR3: CASSQDPDSGYNEQFF. DNA of the CDR3: TGCGCCAGCAGCCAAGATCCGGACAGCGGCTACAATGAGCAGTTCTTC. The rearrangement links TRBV4-3 to TRBJ2-1, with D possibly TRBD1 on 6 matching bases. This CDR3 comprises 16 residues. V was clipped by 0 bases and J by 3 bases, with 12 bases between them. CDR1 and CDR2 (germline): LGHNA, YSLEER.

V usage is TRBV7-2 and J usage is TRBJ1-2; 8 nucleotides align to TRBD1. The V gene end was trimmed by 5 bases and the J gene end by 7 bases; junction bases not matched to a gene: 6. The germline CDR1 and CDR2 sequences are SGHTA and FQGNSA. This CDR3 is built from 13 residues. The chain's CDR3 is CASSPDRVGGYTF. The CDR3 DNA reads TGTGCCAGCAGCCCGGACAGGGTCGGTGGCTACACCTTC.

This chain uses TRBV20-1 with TRBJ1-1; D unclear. CDR1 and CDR2 from the germline V gene are DFQATT and SNEGSKA (reference sequence). The V end was cut by 3 bases, the J end by 0 bases, with 11 bases between. This CDR3 has 14 amino acids. CDR3 nucleotide sequence: TGCAGTGCTAGCGAAACGAAAATGAACACTGAAGCTTTCTTT. Translating it yields CSASETKMNTEAFF.

This clonotype was picked up many times. The V and J genes are TRBV20-1 and TRBJ2-3; D is unresolved. CDR3 length: 12 amino acids. V shed 6 bases and J shed 3 bases, with 10 bases lying between them. Per the germline V gene, CDR1 is DFQATT and CDR2 is SNEGSKA (reference sequence). CDR3 in amino acids: CSAWSQTDTQYF. As DNA, the CDR3 is TGCAGTGCCTGGAGCCAGACAGATACGCAGTATTTT.

CDR3 loop: CASSPRGLDRSPGELFF. The CDR3 coding sequence is TGCGCCAGCAGTCCCCGGGGGTTGGACAGGTCCCCCGGGGAGCTGTTTTTT. The rearrangement uses TRBV5-1 and TRBJ2-2, with D possibly TRBD1 on 7 matching bases. The germline V gene encodes CDR1 SGHRS and CDR2 YFSETQ. This CDR3 is built from 17 residues. V was cut by 5 bases and J by 6 bases, with 23 bases left in between.

The chain uses TRBV29-1 and TRBJ2-3; D is ambiguous. The CDR3 covers 15 residues. Germline CDR1 SQVTM, CDR2 ANQGSEA. The V gene lost 5 bases and the J gene lost 3 bases, with 18 bases spanning the gap. CDR3 region: CSVTQDFLGTDTQYF. The CDR3 DNA reads TGCAGCGTTACTCAAGACTTCCTAGGGACAGATACGCAGTATTTT.

This clonotype was picked up a small number of times. The chain couples TRBV6-1 to TRBJ2-7; D call uncertain. V was trimmed by 10 bases and J by 3 bases, leaving 19 bases between them. Per the germline V gene, CDR1 is MNHNS and CDR2 is SASEGT. The CDR3 runs 14 residues. The CDR3: CATGGPGQGYEQYF. DNA for the CDR3: TGTGCCACGGGTGGCCCGGGTCAAGGCTACGAGCAGTACTTC.

This clonotype was seen many times. The rearrangement joins TRBV24-1 to TRBJ2-7, with 9 bases matching TRBD1. With 2 bases clipped from V and 6 bases from J, the junction kept 4 bases outside the gene matches. The length of the CDR3 is 14 residues. Looked up from germline, CDR1 is KGHDR and CDR2 is SFDVKD. DNA of the CDR3: TGTGCCACCAGTGATTGGGGGACAGGGAGCGAGCAGTACTTC. Its protein is CATSDWGTGSEQYF.

In this sample, this clonotype turned up a few times. J is TRBJ2-2 and V is TRBV28; 9 bases match TRBD1. Germline loops: CDR1 MDHEN, CDR2 SYDVKM. The CDR3 runs to 16 residues. With 5 bases clipped from V and 1 base from J, the junction kept 5 bases outside the gene matches. The CDR3 sequence is CASSASGQGNTGELFF. The CDR3 DNA is TGTGCCAGCAGTGCATCGGGACAGGGGAACACCGGGGAGCTGTTTTTT.

The J gene is TRBJ2-3, the V gene TRBV18; D possibly corresponds to TRBD1 (6 bases). Germline loops: CDR1 KGHSH, CDR2 LQKENI. The V end lost 3 bases, the J end lost 6 bases, and 13 bases lay between the germline ends. CDR3 length: 14 amino acids. This CDR3 is CASSPTRTADTQYF. CDR3 sequence (DNA): TGTGCCAGCTCACCGACGCGGACAGCGGATACGCAGTATTTT.

The CDR3 DNA reads as TGTGCCAGCAGCGTAGATGGGGGTGGGAATTCACCCCTCCACTTT. This encodes CASSVDGGGNSPLHF. The chain employs TRBV9 and TRBJ1-6; D is perhaps TRBD1 (5 bases). The V end lost 0 bases, the J end lost 7 bases, and 11 bases lay between the germline ends. The CDR3 has 15 residues. Germline V CDR1 and CDR2: SGDLS, YYNGEE. Full variable domain (rest looked up from reference TRBV9 and TRBJ1-6): DSGVTQTPKHLITATGQRVTLRCSPRSGDLSVYWYQQSLDQGLQFLIQYYNGEERAKGNILERFSAQQFPDLHSELNLSSLELGDSALYFCASSVDGGGNSPLHFGNGTRLTVT.

Many counts were recorded for this clonotype. J is TRBJ2-3 and V is TRBV20-1; weak D call: TRBD2 (6 bases). The CDR3 loop spans 15 amino acids. V was pared by 6 bases and J by 0 bases, with 16 bases between. Germline-derived CDR1 and CDR2 are DFQATT and SNEGSKA (reference sequence). CDR3 nucleotide sequence: TGCAGTGCGAACAAGGCGGAGGGGAGCACAGATACGCAGTATTTT. Its translation is CSANKAEGSTDTQYF.